The 9 T cell receptor beta chains listed next were all sequenced from one sample in a study of graft-versus-host responses after intestinal transplantation. Sequencing was performed with immunoSEQ multiplex PCR; in TCRdb, only in-frame clones are kept and a portion is missing. In the table there are about 38,000 clones, roughly 87% of which are singletons. This material consisted of PBMCs, taken about 160 weeks after transplant. The origin of the receptors is a human patient who received an intestinal transplant, so some T cells may come from the graft donor.

The chain links TRBV19 to TRBJ1-2; 7 nucleotides match TRBD1. This CDR3 is 15 amino acids long. CDR1 LNHDA and CDR2 SQIVND come from the germline V gene (reference sequence). J lost 1 base, V lost 1 base, and 3 bases had no gene match. Here the CDR3 reads CASSIGGQLNYGYTF. The CDR3 DNA follows: TGTGCCAGTAGTATAGGGGGACAGCTTAACTATGGCTACACCTTC.

The rearrangement links TRBV29-1 to TRBJ1-2; weak D call: TRBD1 (5 bases). Germline V CDR1 and CDR2: SQVTM, ANQGSEA. The CDR3 extends over 14 amino acids. With 6 bases removed from V and 2 bases from J, the gap between germline ends came to 16 bases. CDR3 sequence reads: CSVRDPQINYGYTF. CDR3 sequence (DNA): TGCAGCGTAAGGGACCCGCAAATCAACTATGGCTACACCTTC.

The V gene is TRBV4-1, the J gene TRBJ2-5; 7 positions match TRBD1. The CDR3 has 16 residues. In germline, CDR1 is MGHRA, CDR2 YSYEKL. With V trimmed by 0 bases and J by 4 bases, 8 bases remained unmatched. The CDR3 DNA reads TGCGCCAGCAGCCAAGACGCGGACAGGTCCCTAGAGACCCAGTACTTC. As protein: CASSQDADRSLETQYF.

The chain carries TRBV5-1 and TRBJ2-3, with D perhaps matching TRBD2 (6 bases). Per germline, CDR1 SGHRS and CDR2 YFSETQ. The CDR3 runs to 15 residues. Deletions cut 0 bases from V and 4 bases from J, with 12 bases between. The CDR3 reads CASSLDGRGADTQYF. CDR3 DNA sequence: TGCGCCAGCAGCTTGGACGGGAGAGGGGCAGATACGCAGTATTTT.

This chain connects TRBV28 to TRBJ2-1; 9 bases map to TRBD2. The CDR3 runs to 14 residues. Trimming cost V 6 bases and J 3 bases; bases outside gene matches: 3. Germline CDR1 is MDHEN and CDR2 is SYDVKM. The CDR3 loop reads CASRLAGLYNEQFF. CDR3 nucleotides: TGTGCCAGCAGGCTAGCGGGGCTCTACAATGAGCAGTTCTTC.

The chain carries TRBV23-1 and TRBJ2-7; 16 nucleotides agree with TRBD2. TRBV23-1 is given ORF status, its function remaining uncertain. CDR3 length equals 18 residues. The trim removed 9 bases at V and 10 bases at J, leaving 21 bases unmatched. CDR3 sequence (DNA): TGCGCCAGGACCTTTCTAGGGACTAGCGGGAGGGCCGGACGTTCTCAGTACTTC. Protein product: CARTFLGTSGRAGRSQYF.

The chain recombines TRBV19 with TRBJ2-5; 9 bases agree with TRBD1. CDR1 is LNHDA and CDR2 is SQIVND in the germline V gene (reference sequence). J lost 5 bases, V lost 6 bases, and 13 bases had no gene match. This CDR3 has 16 amino acids. CDR3 bases: TGTGCCAGTAGCACCGGGACAGGGAAGGGACGGGAGACCCAGTACTTC. Its translation is CASSTGTGKGRETQYF.

There are a few counts of this clone. V and J are TRBV6-5 and TRBJ2-4; D not resolved. The CDR3 is 14 amino acids. Germline V gives CDR1 MNHEY, CDR2 SVGAGI. V shed 4 bases and J shed 0 bases, with 7 bases lying between them. The CDR3 DNA reads as TGTGCCAGCAGTTTCTCGGCAGCCAAAAACATTCAGTACTTC. Amino acids: CASSFSAAKNIQYF.

The rearrangement uses TRBV18 and TRBJ2-3; D might be TRBD1 (5 bases). The CDR3 extends over 14 amino acids. V was trimmed by 5 bases and J by 6 bases, leaving 15 bases between them. Germline assignment: CDR1 KGHSH and CDR2 LQKENI. CDR3 protein: CASSAGQGSDTQYF. In DNA form, the CDR3 reads TGTGCCAGCTCAGCCGGGCAGGGATCCGATACGCAGTATTTT.